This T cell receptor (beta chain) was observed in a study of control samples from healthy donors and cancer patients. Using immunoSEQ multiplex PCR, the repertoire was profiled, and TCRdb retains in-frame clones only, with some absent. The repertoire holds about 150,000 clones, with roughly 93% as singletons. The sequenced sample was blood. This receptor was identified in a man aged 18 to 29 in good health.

CDR3 DNA: TGCGCCAGCAGCCCCGTGGGGCTAGAGAACACCGGGGAGCTGTTTTTT. It yields the protein CASSPVGLENTGELFF. The J gene is TRBJ2-2, the V gene TRBV5-1, with D possibly TRBD1 on 5 matching bases. CDR3 length equals 16 residues. The germline CDR1 and CDR2 sequences are SGHRS and YFSETQ. V lost 4 bases and J 1 base, leaving 14 bases between the germline ends.